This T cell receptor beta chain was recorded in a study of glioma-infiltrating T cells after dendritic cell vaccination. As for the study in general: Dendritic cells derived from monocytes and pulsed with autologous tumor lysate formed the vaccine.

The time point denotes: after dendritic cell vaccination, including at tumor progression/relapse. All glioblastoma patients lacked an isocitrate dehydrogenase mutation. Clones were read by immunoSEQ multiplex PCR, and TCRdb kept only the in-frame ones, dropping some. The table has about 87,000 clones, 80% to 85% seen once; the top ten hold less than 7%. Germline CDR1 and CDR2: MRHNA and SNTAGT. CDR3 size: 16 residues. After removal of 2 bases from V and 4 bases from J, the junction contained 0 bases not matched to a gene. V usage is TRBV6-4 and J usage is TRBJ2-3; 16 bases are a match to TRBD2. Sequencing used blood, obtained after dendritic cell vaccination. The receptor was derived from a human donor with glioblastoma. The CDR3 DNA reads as TGTGCCAGCAGTGACGGGACTAGCGGGGGGGCAGATACGCAGTATTTT. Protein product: CASSDGTSGGADTQYF.